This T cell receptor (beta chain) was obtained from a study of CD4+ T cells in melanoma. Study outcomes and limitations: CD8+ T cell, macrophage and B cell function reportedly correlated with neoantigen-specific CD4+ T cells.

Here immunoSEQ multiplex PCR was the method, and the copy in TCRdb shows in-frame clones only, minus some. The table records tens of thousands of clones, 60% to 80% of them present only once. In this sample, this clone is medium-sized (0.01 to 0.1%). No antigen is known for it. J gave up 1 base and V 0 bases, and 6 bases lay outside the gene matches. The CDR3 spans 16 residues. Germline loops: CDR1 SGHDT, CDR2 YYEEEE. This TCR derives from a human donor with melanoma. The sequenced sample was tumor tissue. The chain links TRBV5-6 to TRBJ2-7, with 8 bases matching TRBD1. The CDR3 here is CASSLDGTGSSYEQYF. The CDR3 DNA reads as TGTGCCAGCAGCTTGGATGGGACAGGTAGTTCCTACGAGCAGTACTTC.